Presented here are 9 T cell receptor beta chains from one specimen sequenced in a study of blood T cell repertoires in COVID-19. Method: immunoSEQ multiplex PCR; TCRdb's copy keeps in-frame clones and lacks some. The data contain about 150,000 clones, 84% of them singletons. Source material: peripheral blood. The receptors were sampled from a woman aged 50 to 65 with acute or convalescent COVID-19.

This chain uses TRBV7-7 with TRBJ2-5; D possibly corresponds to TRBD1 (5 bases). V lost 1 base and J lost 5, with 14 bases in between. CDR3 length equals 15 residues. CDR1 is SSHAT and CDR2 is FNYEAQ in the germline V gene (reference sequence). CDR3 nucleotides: TGTGCCAGCAGCTTAGGGGGAAGCAGGGCCGAGACCCAGTACTTC. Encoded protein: CASSLGGSRAETQYF.

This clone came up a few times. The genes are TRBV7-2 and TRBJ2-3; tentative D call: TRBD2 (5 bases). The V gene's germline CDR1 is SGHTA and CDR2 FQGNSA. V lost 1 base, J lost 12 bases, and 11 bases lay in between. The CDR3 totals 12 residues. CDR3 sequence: CASSLDQRVQYF. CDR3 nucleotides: TGTGCCAGCAGCTTAGATCAGAGGGTACAGTATTTT.

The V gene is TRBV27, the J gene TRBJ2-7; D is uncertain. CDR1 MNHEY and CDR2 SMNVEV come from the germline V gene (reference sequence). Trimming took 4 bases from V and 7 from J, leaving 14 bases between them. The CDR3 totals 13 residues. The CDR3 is CASSSSTSREQYF. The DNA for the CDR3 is TGTGCCAGCAGTTCTTCTACTTCGCGAGAGCAGTACTTC.

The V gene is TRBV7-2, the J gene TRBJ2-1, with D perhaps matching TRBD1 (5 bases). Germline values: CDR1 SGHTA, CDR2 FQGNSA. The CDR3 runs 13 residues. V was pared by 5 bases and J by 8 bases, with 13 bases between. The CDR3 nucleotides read TGTGCCAGCAGCAAAAATCAGGGCGATGAGCAGTTCTTC. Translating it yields CASSKNQGDEQFF.

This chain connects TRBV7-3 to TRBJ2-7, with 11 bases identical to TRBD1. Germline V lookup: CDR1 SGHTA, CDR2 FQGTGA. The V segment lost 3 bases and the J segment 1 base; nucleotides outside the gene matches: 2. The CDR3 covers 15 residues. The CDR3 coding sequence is TGTGCCAGCAGCTTCGGACAGGGGGCGTCCTACGAGCAGTACTTC. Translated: CASSFGQGASYEQYF.

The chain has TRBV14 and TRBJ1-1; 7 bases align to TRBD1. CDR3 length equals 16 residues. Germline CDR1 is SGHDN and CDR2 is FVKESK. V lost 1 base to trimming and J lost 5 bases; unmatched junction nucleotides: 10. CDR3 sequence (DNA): TGTGCCAGCAGCCAAGGGCCAGGGACAGAGTGGACTGAAGCTTTCTTT. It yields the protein CASSQGPGTEWTEAFF.

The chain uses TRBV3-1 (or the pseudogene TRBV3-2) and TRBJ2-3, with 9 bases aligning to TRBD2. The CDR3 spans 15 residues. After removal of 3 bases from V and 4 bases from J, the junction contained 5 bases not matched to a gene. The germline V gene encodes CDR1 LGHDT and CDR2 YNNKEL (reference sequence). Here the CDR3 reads CASSQGAGGSDTQYF. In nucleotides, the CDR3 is TGTGCCAGCAGCCAGGGAGCGGGAGGCTCAGATACGCAGTATTTT.

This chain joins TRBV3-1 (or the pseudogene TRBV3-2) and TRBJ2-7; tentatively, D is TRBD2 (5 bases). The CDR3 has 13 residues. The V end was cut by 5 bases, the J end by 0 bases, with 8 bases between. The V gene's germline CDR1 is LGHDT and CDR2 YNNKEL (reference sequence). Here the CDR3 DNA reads TGTGCCAGCAGCGGGGAGATCTCCTACGAGCAGTACTTC. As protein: CASSGEISYEQYF.

The CDR3 coding sequence is TGTGCCAGCGGTCGACTAGCGGGAGTCAATGAGCAGTTCTTC. It codes for CASGRLAGVNEQFF. The chain uses TRBV2 and TRBJ2-1, with 12 bases that match TRBD2. V was clipped by 8 bases and J by 6 bases; unmatched bases: 5. The CDR3 extends over 14 amino acids. In germline, CDR1 is SNHLY, CDR2 FYNNEI.